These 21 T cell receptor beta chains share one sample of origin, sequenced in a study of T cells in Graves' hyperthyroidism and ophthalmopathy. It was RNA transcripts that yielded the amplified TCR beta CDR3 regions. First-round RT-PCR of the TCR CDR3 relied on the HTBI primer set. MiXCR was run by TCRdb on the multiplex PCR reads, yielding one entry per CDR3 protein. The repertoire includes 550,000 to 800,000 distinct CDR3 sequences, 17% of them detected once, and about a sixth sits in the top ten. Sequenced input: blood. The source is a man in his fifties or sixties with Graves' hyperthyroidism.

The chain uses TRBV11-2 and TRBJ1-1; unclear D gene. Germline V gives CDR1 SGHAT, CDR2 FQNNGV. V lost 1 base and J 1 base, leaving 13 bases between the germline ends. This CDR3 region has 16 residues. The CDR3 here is CASSLGEWHGNTEAFF. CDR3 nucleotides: TGTGCCAGCAGCTTAGGAGAGTGGCACGGGAACACTGAAGCTTTCTTT.

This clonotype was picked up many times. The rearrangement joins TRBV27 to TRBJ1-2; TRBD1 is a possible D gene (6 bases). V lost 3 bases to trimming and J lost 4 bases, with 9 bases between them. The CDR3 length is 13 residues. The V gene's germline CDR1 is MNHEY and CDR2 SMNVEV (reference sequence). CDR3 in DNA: TGTGCCAGCAGTTTCCGAGGGGGCTATGGCTACACCTTC. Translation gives CASSFRGGYGYTF.

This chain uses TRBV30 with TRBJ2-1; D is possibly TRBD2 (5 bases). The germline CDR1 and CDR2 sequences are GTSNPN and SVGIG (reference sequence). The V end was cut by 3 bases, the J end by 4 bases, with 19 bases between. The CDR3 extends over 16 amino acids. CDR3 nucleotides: TGTGCCTGGAGGCGCTCGAAGGCGGGCCTTTACAATGAGCAGTTCTTC. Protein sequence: CAWRRSKAGLYNEQFF.

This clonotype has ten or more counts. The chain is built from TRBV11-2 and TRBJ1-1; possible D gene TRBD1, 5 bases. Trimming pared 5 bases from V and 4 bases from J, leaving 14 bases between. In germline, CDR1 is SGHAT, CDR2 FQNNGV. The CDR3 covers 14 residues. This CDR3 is CASSQAGGGTEAFF. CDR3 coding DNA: TGTGCCAGCAGCCAAGCCGGGGGAGGCACTGAAGCTTTCTTT.

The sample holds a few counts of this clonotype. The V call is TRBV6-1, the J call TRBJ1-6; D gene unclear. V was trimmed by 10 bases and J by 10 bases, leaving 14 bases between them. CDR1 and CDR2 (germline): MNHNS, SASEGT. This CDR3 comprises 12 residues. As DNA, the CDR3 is TGTGCCACCTCATTCCCGCTGTCACCCCTCCACTTT. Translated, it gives CATSFPLSPLHF.

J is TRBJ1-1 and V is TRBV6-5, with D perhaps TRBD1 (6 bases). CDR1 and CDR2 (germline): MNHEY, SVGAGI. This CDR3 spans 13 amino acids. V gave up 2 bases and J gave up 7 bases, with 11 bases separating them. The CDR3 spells CASSYPGQNEAFF. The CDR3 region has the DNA TGTGCCAGCAGTTACCCCGGACAGAATGAAGCTTTCTTT.

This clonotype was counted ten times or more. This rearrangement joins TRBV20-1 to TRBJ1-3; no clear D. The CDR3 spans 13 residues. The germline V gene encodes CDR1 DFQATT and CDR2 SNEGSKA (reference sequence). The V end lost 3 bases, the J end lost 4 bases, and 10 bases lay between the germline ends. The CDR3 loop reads CSASIGMGNTIYF. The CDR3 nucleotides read TGCAGTGCTAGTATAGGGATGGGAAACACCATATATTTT.

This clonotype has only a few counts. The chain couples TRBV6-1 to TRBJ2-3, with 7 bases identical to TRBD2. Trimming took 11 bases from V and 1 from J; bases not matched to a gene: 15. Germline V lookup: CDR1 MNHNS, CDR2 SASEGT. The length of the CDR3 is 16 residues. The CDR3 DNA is TGTGCCGGGAGGGGTGCGGGGGTTGTTCGCACAGATACGCAGTATTTT. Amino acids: CAGRGAGVVRTDTQYF.

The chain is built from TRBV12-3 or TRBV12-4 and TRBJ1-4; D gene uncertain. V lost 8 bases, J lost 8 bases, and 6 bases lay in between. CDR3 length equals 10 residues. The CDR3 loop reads CASAREKLFF. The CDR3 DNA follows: TGTGCCAGCGCCCGAGAAAAACTGTTTTTT.

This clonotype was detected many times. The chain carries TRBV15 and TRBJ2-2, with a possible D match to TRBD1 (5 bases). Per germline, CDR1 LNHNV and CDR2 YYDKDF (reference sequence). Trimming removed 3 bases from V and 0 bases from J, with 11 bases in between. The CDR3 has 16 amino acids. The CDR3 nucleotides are TGTGCCACCAGCAGGCAAACAGGTTCGAACACCGGGGAGCTGTTTTTT. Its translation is CATSRQTGSNTGELFF.

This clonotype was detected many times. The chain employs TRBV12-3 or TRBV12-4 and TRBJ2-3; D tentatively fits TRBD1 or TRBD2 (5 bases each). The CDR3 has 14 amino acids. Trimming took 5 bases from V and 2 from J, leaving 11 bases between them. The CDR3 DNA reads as TGTGCCAGCAGTGGGACCCAACTCACAGATACGCAGTATTTT. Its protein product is CASSGTQLTDTQYF.

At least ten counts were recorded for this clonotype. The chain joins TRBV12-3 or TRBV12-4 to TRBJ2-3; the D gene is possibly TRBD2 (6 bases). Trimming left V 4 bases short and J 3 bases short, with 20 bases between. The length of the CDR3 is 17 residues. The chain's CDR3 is CASSSGLLEGGTDTQYF. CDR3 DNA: TGTGCCAGCAGTTCAGGGCTGCTGGAGGGCGGGACAGATACGCAGTATTTT.

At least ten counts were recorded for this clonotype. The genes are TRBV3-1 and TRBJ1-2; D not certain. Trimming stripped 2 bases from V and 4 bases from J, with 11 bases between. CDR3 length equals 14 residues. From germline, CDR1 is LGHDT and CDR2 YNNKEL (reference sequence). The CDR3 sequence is CASSQTEVTYGYTF. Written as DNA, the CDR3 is TGTGCCAGCAGCCAAACTGAAGTAACCTATGGCTACACCTTC. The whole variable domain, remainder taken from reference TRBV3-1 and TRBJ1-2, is DTAVSQTPKYLVTQMGNDKSIKCEQNLGHDTMYWYKQDSKKFLKIMFSYNNKELIINETVPNRFSPKSPDKAHLNLHINSLELGDSAVYFCASSQTEVTYGYTFGSGTRLTVV.

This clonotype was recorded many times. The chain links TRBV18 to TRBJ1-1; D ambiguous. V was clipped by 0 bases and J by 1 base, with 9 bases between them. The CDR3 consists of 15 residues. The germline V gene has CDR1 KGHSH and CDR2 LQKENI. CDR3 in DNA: TGTGCCAGCTCACCACCGCAAGGACCGAACACTGAAGCTTTCTTT. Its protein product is CASSPPQGPNTEAFF.

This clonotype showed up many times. In nucleotides, the CDR3 is TGTGCCAGCAGCGATGACCTTTACTATAATTCACCCCTCCACTTT. Translated, it gives CASSDDLYYNSPLHF. V and J are TRBV11-2 and TRBJ1-6; D is unresolved. Trimming cost V 5 bases and J 3 bases, with 11 bases left between them. The CDR3 consists of 15 residues. The germline CDR1 and CDR2 sequences are SGHAT and FQNNGV. The full variable domain, in which reference TRBV11-2 and TRBJ1-6 provide the parts outside the CDR3, is EAGVAQSPRYKIIEKRQSVAFWCNPISGHATLYWYQQILGQGPKLLIQFQNNGVVDDSQLPKDRFSAERLKGVDSTLKIQPAKLEDSAVYLCASSDDLYYNSPLHFGNGTRLTVT.

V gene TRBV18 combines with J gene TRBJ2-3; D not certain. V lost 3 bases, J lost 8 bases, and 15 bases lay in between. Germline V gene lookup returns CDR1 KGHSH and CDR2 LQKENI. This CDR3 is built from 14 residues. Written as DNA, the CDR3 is TGTGCCAGCTCACCCCGAAGCGAAAATCCTACGCAGTATTTT. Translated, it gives CASSPRSENPTQYF.

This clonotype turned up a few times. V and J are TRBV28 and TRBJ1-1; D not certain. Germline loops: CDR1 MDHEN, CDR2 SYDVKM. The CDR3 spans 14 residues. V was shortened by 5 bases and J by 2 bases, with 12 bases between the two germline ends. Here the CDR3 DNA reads TGTGCCAGCAGTCCTCACAGAGTAAACACTGAAGCTTTCTTT. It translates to CASSPHRVNTEAFF.

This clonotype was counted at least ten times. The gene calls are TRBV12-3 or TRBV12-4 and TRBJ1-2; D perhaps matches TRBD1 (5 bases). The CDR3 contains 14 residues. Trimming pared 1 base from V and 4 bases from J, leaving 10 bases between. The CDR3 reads CASSLVGAGYGYTF. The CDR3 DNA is TGTGCCAGCAGTTTAGTCGGGGCAGGCTATGGCTACACCTTC.

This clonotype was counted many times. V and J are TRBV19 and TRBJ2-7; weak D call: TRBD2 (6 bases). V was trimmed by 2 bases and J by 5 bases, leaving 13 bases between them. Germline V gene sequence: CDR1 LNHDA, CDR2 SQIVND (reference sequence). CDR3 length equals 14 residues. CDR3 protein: CASSISRGVHEQYF. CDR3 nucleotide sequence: TGTGCCAGTAGTATATCGCGGGGAGTACACGAGCAGTACTTC.

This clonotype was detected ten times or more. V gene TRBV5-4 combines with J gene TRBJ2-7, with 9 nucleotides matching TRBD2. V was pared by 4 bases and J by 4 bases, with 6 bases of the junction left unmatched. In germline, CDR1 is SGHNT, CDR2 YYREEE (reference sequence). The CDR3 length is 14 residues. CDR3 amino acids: CASSRGLAPYEQYF. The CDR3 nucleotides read TGTGCCAGCAGCAGGGGACTAGCCCCTTACGAGCAGTACTTC. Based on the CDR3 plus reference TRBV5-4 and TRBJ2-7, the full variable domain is ETGVTQSPTHLIKTRGQQVTLRCSSQSGHNTVSWYQQALGQGPQFIFQYYREEENGRGNFPPRFSGLQFPNYSSELNVNALELDDSALYLCASSRGLAPYEQYFGPGTRLTVT.

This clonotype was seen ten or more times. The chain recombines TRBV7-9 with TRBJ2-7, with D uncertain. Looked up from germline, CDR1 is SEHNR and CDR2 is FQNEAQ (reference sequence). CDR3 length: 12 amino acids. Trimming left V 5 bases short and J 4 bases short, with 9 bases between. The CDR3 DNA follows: TGTGCCAGCAGCCGACGGGTGTACGAGCAGTACTTC. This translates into CASSRRVYEQYF.